Following are 26 T cell receptor beta chains from one sample sequenced in a study of blood T cell repertoires in COVID-19. Sequencing was performed with immunoSEQ multiplex PCR; in TCRdb, only in-frame clones are kept and a portion is missing. The sample yields a few hundred thousand clones, roughly 91% seen once. Specimen: PBMCs or T cells enriched from blood (not recorded which). The receptors shown here come from a man aged 18-30 years who had recovered from COVID-19.

The rearrangement uses TRBV5-8 and TRBJ2-2; D perhaps matches TRBD2 (5 bases). Trimming took 7 bases from V and 5 from J, leaving 18 bases between them. Germline CDR1 SGHTS, CDR2 YDEGEE. The CDR3 has 15 amino acids. CDR3 region: CASPGREDYTGELFF. The CDR3 bases are TGTGCCAGCCCGGGTCGGGAAGATTATACCGGGGAGCTGTTTTTT. The variable domain in full, with the rest retrieved from reference TRBV5-8 and TRBJ2-2, is EAGVTQSPTHLIKTRGQQATLRCSPISGHTSVYWYQQALGLGLQFLLWYDEGEERNRGNFPPRFSGRQFPNYSSELNVNALELEDSALYLCASPGREDYTGELFFGEGSRLTVL.

The chain employs TRBV5-6 and TRBJ1-6, with TRBD1 as a possible D gene (5 bases). CDR1 is SGHDT and CDR2 is YYEEEE in the germline V gene. The V and J ends lost 2 bases and 7 bases respectively, with 10 bases between them. The CDR3 consists of 14 residues. CDR3 loop: CASSLGDRNSPLHF. The CDR3 DNA reads TGTGCCAGCAGCTTAGGGGATAGGAATTCACCCCTCCACTTT. Filled out from reference TRBV5-6 and TRBJ1-6, the complete variable domain reads DAGVTQSPTHLIKTRGQQVTLRCSPKSGHDTVSWYQQALGQGPQFIFQYYEEEERQRGNFPDRFSGHQFPNYSSELNVNALLLGDSALYLCASSLGDRNSPLHFGNGTRLTVT.

The V call is TRBV3-1 (or the pseudogene TRBV3-2), the J call TRBJ1-6, with D tentatively TRBD1 (5 bases). CDR3 length equals 14 residues. Trimming removed 4 bases from V and 6 bases from J, with 10 bases in between. CDR1 is LGHDT and CDR2 is YNNKEL in the germline V gene (reference sequence). This CDR3 is CASSPQGFNSPLHF. For the CDR3, the DNA is TGTGCCAGCAGCCCTCAGGGTTTTAATTCACCCCTCCACTTT.

The chain joins TRBV9 to TRBJ2-2; 10 positions agree with TRBD1. CDR3 length: 15 amino acids. V lost 5 bases, J lost 5 bases, and 6 bases stayed unmatched. CDR1 is SGDLS and CDR2 is YYNGEE in the germline V gene. The CDR3 here is CASRSGTGATGELFF. The CDR3 coding sequence is TGTGCCAGCAGATCCGGGACAGGGGCTACCGGGGAGCTGTTTTTT.

The CDR3 DNA reads TGCGCCAGCAGCTTGGGGACAGCGAACACTGAAGCTTTCTTT. Amino acids: CASSLGTANTEAFF. The chain is built from TRBV5-1 and TRBJ1-1, with D tentatively TRBD1 (6 bases). The CDR3 consists of 14 residues. V was clipped by 0 bases and J by 1 base, with 7 bases between them. The germline CDR1 and CDR2 sequences are SGHRS and YFSETQ.

The rearrangement joins TRBV7-8 to TRBJ2-5; 8 bases fit TRBD2. The CDR3 spans 14 residues. The junction had 3 bases not matched to a gene; V was cut back by 5 bases and J by 1 base. Germline CDR1 and CDR2: SGHVS and FQNEAQ. The CDR3, as DNA: TGTGCCAGCAGCCGCGGGGGGAGCCAAGAGACCCAGTACTTC. It specifies CASSRGGSQETQYF.

The J gene is TRBJ1-2, the V gene TRBV4-1; 7 nucleotides match TRBD1. The germline V gene encodes CDR1 MGHRA and CDR2 YSYEKL. V lost 5 bases and J lost 2; bases outside the gene matches: 8. CDR3 length: 15 amino acids. CDR3 region: CASSADRAVNYGYTF. DNA for the CDR3: TGCGCCAGCAGCGCCGACAGGGCGGTAAACTATGGCTACACCTTC.

Comments on this clone: Other DNA sequences within the sample encode an identical CDR3. The V gene is TRBV5-1, the J gene TRBJ1-1; D is possibly TRBD1 (6 bases). The CDR3 is made up of 14 amino acids. Trimming pared 4 bases from V and 3 bases from J, leaving 13 bases between. Germline CDR1 and CDR2: SGHRS and YFSETQ. CDR3 nucleotide sequence: TGCGCCAGCAGCCCCCGTGCAGGGGACACTGAAGCTTTCTTT. Translating it yields CASSPRAGDTEAFF. The full variable domain, completed using reference TRBV5-1 and TRBJ1-1, is KAGVTQTPRYLIKTRGQQVTLSCSPISGHRSVSWYQQTPGQGLQFLFEYFSETQRNKGNFPGRFSGRQFSNSRSEMNVSTLELGDSALYLCASSPRAGDTEAFFGQGTRLTVV.

The chain carries TRBV5-5 and TRBJ2-7; a possible D gene is TRBD1 (6 bases). CDR3 length equals 14 residues. The germline V gene has CDR1 SGHKS and CDR2 YYEKEE (reference sequence). V gave up 4 bases and J gave up 3 bases, with 14 bases separating them. CDR3 bases: TGTGCCAGCAGCACAAATACAGGGAACTACGAGCAGTACTTC. This encodes CASSTNTGNYEQYF.

The chain uses TRBV28 and TRBJ1-4, with no clear D. The CDR3 has 16 amino acids. The germline V gene encodes CDR1 MDHEN and CDR2 SYDVKM. Trimming removed 6 bases at V and 0 bases at J, with 14 bases between. The CDR3 protein is CASSSLDGATNEKLFF. DNA for the CDR3: TGTGCCAGCAGCTCACTGGACGGGGCAACTAATGAAAAACTGTTTTTT.

J is TRBJ2-7 and V is TRBV27; 8 positions agree with TRBD1. This CDR3 has 15 residues. J gave up 2 bases and V 2 bases, and 5 bases lay outside the gene matches. Germline CDR1 is MNHEY and CDR2 is SMNVEV (reference sequence). The DNA of the CDR3 is TGTGCCAGCAGTTTAGGGACAGGAGGACCCTACGAGCAGTACTTC. Protein sequence: CASSLGTGGPYEQYF.

The chain employs TRBV29-1 and TRBJ2-1; D might be TRBD1 (6 bases). The CDR3 has 14 residues. Trimming took off 6 bases at V and 10 bases at J, with 22 bases between the two ends. Germline CDR1 SQVTM, CDR2 ANQGSEA. Here the CDR3 reads CSVNNRAPTREQFF. The CDR3 DNA sequence: TGCAGCGTGAATAACAGGGCCCCTACCCGAGAGCAGTTCTTC.

The chain has TRBV6-5 and TRBJ1-4, with D perhaps matching TRBD1 (5 bases). The CDR3 extends over 14 amino acids. Germline V gene sequence: CDR1 MNHEY, CDR2 SVGAGI. Trimming took off 6 bases at V and 6 bases at J, with 14 bases between the two ends. The CDR3 here is CASRRRARDEKLFF. The CDR3 bases are TGTGCCAGCAGACGCAGGGCCCGGGATGAAAAACTGTTTTTT.

The chain has TRBV25-1 and TRBJ2-7; 8 nucleotides line up with TRBD2. The V gene end was trimmed by 4 bases and the J gene end by 6 bases; junction bases not matched to a gene: 8. This CDR3 region has 14 residues. Germline V gives CDR1 MGHDK, CDR2 SYGVNS. The CDR3 DNA follows: TGTGCCAGCAGTGGGGTCGGGGGGGCCTTCGAGCAGTACTTC. This gives the protein CASSGVGGAFEQYF.

The V gene is TRBV28, the J gene TRBJ2-7, with D maybe TRBD2 (6 bases). The CDR3 is 14 amino acids. Per germline, CDR1 MDHEN and CDR2 SYDVKM. The V and J ends lost 6 bases and 3 bases respectively, with 15 bases between them. The CDR3 protein is CASRSPSVGYEQYF. The DNA for the CDR3 is TGTGCCAGCAGATCTCCTAGCGTTGGCTACGAGCAGTACTTC. Using reference TRBV28 and TRBJ2-7 for the parts outside the CDR3, the full variable domain is DVKVTQSSRYLVKRTGEKVFLECVQDMDHENMFWYRQDPGLGLRLIYFSYDVKMKEKGDIPEGYSVSREKKERFSLILESASTNQTSMYLCASRSPSVGYEQYFGPGTRLTVT.

V and J are TRBV28 and TRBJ2-2; 7 bases agree with TRBD1. The V and J ends lost 3 bases and 5 bases, in that order; junction bases with no gene match: 6. CDR1 is MDHEN and CDR2 is SYDVKM in the germline V gene. The CDR3 consists of 15 residues. The CDR3 is CASSFIAGGTGELFF. The CDR3 nucleotides are TGTGCCAGCAGTTTCATTGCAGGGGGAACCGGGGAGCTGTTTTTT.

The rearrangement joins TRBV3-1 (or the pseudogene TRBV3-2) to TRBJ1-1; D is unclear. The germline CDR1 and CDR2 sequences are LGHDT and YNNKEL (reference sequence). V was trimmed by 2 bases and J by 4 bases, leaving 11 bases between them. CDR3 length equals 14 residues. The CDR3 bases are TGTGCCAGCAGCCAACAGGTCGCGAGCACTGAAGCTTTCTTT. Residues: CASSQQVASTEAFF.

This clone was counted between two and nine times. CDR3 region: CAISESMAGASHEQYF. In DNA form, the CDR3 reads TGTGCCATCAGTGAGTCGATGGCGGGAGCGAGCCACGAGCAGTACTTC. The chain uses TRBV10-3 and TRBJ2-7; TRBD2 matches at 7 bases. Germline V gene data show CDR1 as ENHRY and CDR2 as SYGVKD. The CDR3 sequence is 16 residues long. With V trimmed by 0 bases and J by 5 bases, 10 bases remained unmatched.

V is TRBV30 and J is TRBJ2-1, with TRBD2 matching over 8 bases. The V gene's germline CDR1 is GTSNPN and CDR2 SVGIG (reference sequence). V shed 4 bases and J 9 bases; nucleotides not matched to a gene: 14. The CDR3 is made up of 15 amino acids. CDR3 region: CAWKSQREWRSEQFF. The DNA of the CDR3 is TGTGCCTGGAAATCTCAGCGGGAGTGGAGAAGTGAGCAGTTCTTC.

The rearrangement uses TRBV27 and TRBJ2-6; D gene unclear. V was pared by 6 bases and J by 0 bases, with 12 bases between. The germline CDR1 and CDR2 sequences are MNHEY and SMNVEV (reference sequence). The CDR3 length is 16 residues. The CDR3 nucleotides read TGTGCCAGCAGCCCAAATCCCAGCTCTGGGGCCAACGTCCTGACTTTC. It encodes CASSPNPSSGANVLTF.

V is TRBV11-1 and J is TRBJ2-5; possible D gene TRBD1, 5 bases. V dropped 2 bases and J dropped 5 bases, with 9 bases sitting between them. There are 13 residues in the CDR3. Germline CDR1 and CDR2: SGHAT and FQDESV (reference sequence). In DNA form, the CDR3 reads TGTGCCAGCAGCTTATCCAGGGCTGAGACCCAGTACTTC. Amino acids: CASSLSRAETQYF.

This clone appeared a single time. This rearrangement joins TRBV30 to TRBJ2-2; tentative D call: TRBD2 (6 bases). The ends were cut back, 2 bases at V and 5 bases at J, with 15 bases in the middle. The CDR3 spans 15 residues. Per the germline V gene, CDR1 is GTSNPN and CDR2 is SVGIG (reference sequence). The CDR3 DNA sequence: TGTGCCTGGAGTCCATGGGAGGCAGGGACCGGGGAGCTGTTTTTT. Its protein product is CAWSPWEAGTGELFF.

J is TRBJ1-4 and V is TRBV25-1; 9 nucleotides line up with TRBD1. The CDR3 has 15 amino acids. The V and J ends lost 7 bases and 8 bases, in that order; junction bases with no gene match: 11. Germline assignment: CDR1 MGHDK and CDR2 SYGVNS. CDR3 coding DNA: TGTGCCAGCACTCCAGCCGGGACAGGGTGGGAAAAACTGTTTTTT. Translation gives CASTPAGTGWEKLFF.

The V gene is TRBV2, the J gene TRBJ1-1; 9 bases agree with TRBD1. The germline V gene encodes CDR1 SNHLY and CDR2 FYNNEI. The CDR3 contains 14 residues. J gave up 1 base and V 6 bases, and 3 bases lay outside the gene matches. The chain's CDR3 is CASRRTGENTEAFF. The CDR3 DNA reads as TGTGCCAGCAGGAGGACAGGGGAGAACACTGAAGCTTTCTTT.

The gene calls are TRBV4-1 and TRBJ1-5, with D possibly TRBD1 on 5 matching bases. The CDR3 runs 14 residues. The germline V gene encodes CDR1 MGHRA and CDR2 YSYEKL. The V and J ends lost 1 base and 6 bases respectively, with 10 bases between them. The CDR3, as DNA: TGCGCCAGCAGCCAAGCTGGGGGGAGTCAGCCCCAGCATTTT. Protein: CASSQAGGSQPQHF.

The CDR3, as DNA: TGTGCCAGCAGCCAAGGGCGTGGGGAGACAGATACGCAGTATTTT. Amino acid sequence: CASSQGRGETDTQYF. The V gene is TRBV3-1 (or the pseudogene TRBV3-2), the J gene TRBJ2-3, with D maybe TRBD2 (5 bases). The ends were cut back, 1 base at V and 3 bases at J, with 11 bases in the middle. This CDR3 is built from 15 residues. Germline CDR1 is LGHDT and CDR2 is YNNKEL (reference sequence).